Below are 25 T cell receptor beta chains sequenced from a single sample in a study of CD8 T cells in ankylosing spondylitis. One entry per CDR3 protein, called by TCRdb with MiXCR from the 5' RACE reads. This repertoire shows about 220,000 distinct CDR3 sequences, roughly 24% found once; its top ten account for 5% to 7.5%. What was sequenced was blood, either unsorted or a sorted T cell fraction (not recorded which). Receptors were obtained from a male donor with ankylosing spondylitis or in good health (not recorded which).

The chain couples TRBV4-3 to TRBJ2-5; the match to TRBD2 covers 11 bases. CDR1 and CDR2 (germline): LGHNA, YSLEER. CDR3 size: 13 residues. V was clipped by 6 bases and J by 6 bases; unmatched bases: 3. The CDR3 loop is CASSLAGGQTQYF. The CDR3 nucleotides read TGCGCCAGCAGTCTAGCGGGAGGCCAGACCCAGTACTTC.

This clonotype was seen many times. In DNA, the CDR3 is TGTGCCAGCAGTTACCAAGGACTAGCGGACAATGAGCAGTTCTTC. Translating it yields CASSYQGLADNEQFF. The chain couples TRBV6-2 or TRBV6-3 to TRBJ2-1; 10 nucleotides align to TRBD2. This CDR3 comprises 15 residues. J lost 5 bases, V lost 2 bases, and 3 bases had no gene match. CDR1 is MNHEY and CDR2 is SVGEGT in the germline V gene.

This clonotype came up many times. The chain combines TRBV7-3 with TRBJ2-1; 9 bases map to TRBD2. Germline V gene sequence: CDR1 SGHTA, CDR2 FQGTGA. V trimming: 5 bases; J trimming: 1 base; junction bases outside the gene matches: 9. The CDR3 spans 17 residues. CDR3 region: CASSPPYSGRSYNEQFF. CDR3 DNA sequence: TGTGCCAGCAGCCCCCCATATAGCGGGAGATCCTACAATGAGCAGTTCTTC. Using reference TRBV7-3 and TRBJ2-1 for the parts outside the CDR3, the full variable domain is GAGVSQTPSNKVTEKGKYVELRCDPISGHTALYWYRQSLGQGPEFLIYFQGTGAADDSGLPNDRFFAVRPEGSVSTLKIQRTERGDSAVYLCASSPPYSGRSYNEQFFGPGTRLTVL.

The J gene is TRBJ2-1, the V gene TRBV28, with TRBD1 as a possible D gene (6 bases). V lost 2 bases and J lost 10, with 15 bases in between. This CDR3 is built from 14 residues. Germline assignment: CDR1 MDHEN and CDR2 SYDVKM. The CDR3 spells CASSLLQGPKEQFF. The CDR3 DNA reads as TGTGCCAGCAGTTTACTACAGGGCCCAAAGGAGCAGTTCTTC.

The J gene is TRBJ2-3, the V gene TRBV18; 9 bases align to TRBD1. Germline CDR1 KGHSH, CDR2 LQKENI. This CDR3 has 16 amino acids. V lost 3 bases and J lost 3; bases outside the gene matches: 7. The chain's CDR3 is CASSPRRDRVTDTQYF. The CDR3 region has the DNA TGTGCCAGCTCACCCCGACGGGACAGGGTTACAGATACGCAGTATTTT.

The table lists this clonotype with a few counts. This chain connects TRBV20-1 to TRBJ2-2, with 14 bases aligning to TRBD2. Germline lookup yields CDR1 DFQATT and CDR2 SNEGSKA (reference sequence). The CDR3 loop spans 16 amino acids. V was pared by 6 bases and J by 5 bases, with 8 bases of the junction left unmatched. As DNA, the CDR3 is TGCAGTGCACCTGGACTAGCGGGAGGAGAAACCGGGGAGCTGTTTTTT. Protein: CSAPGLAGGETGELFF.

This clonotype was seen many times. The V gene is TRBV12-3 or TRBV12-4, the J gene TRBJ1-6; 9 positions match TRBD1. V lost 5 bases to trimming and J lost 9 bases; unmatched junction nucleotides: 8. The CDR3 loop spans 15 amino acids. The CDR3 loop is CASSIFRDRVSPLHF. CDR3 sequence (DNA): TGTGCCAGCAGTATCTTCCGGGACAGGGTTTCACCCCTCCACTTT.

This clonotype was seen repeatedly, ten times or more. The J gene is TRBJ2-7, the V gene TRBV28; D is unresolved. Germline CDR1 MDHEN, CDR2 SYDVKM. Trimming shortened V by 2 bases and J by 6 bases, and 5 bases separated the two germline ends. This CDR3 spans 11 amino acids. CDR3 loop: CASSLSAEQYF. The CDR3 DNA follows: TGTGCCAGCAGTTTAAGCGCCGAGCAGTACTTC.

The CDR3 sequence: CASSLVGGTGRYEQYF. CDR3 sequence (DNA): TGTGCCAGCAGCTTAGTAGGAGGGACAGGGAGGTACGAGCAGTACTTC. The V call is TRBV7-2, the J call TRBJ2-7; 9 nucleotides agree with TRBD1. V lost 1 base, J lost 4 bases, and 8 bases stayed unmatched. This CDR3 has 16 residues. Germline V gene data show CDR1 as SGHTA and CDR2 as FQGNSA.

This clonotype was detected ten times or more. The gene calls are TRBV27 and TRBJ2-7, with a tentative D call TRBD1 (5 bases). Germline CDR1 is MNHEY and CDR2 is SMNVEV (reference sequence). Trimming removed 4 bases from V and 2 bases from J, with 9 bases in between. The CDR3 runs 13 residues. The DNA of the CDR3 is TGTGCCAGCAGTTACAGGCTCGCCTACGAGCAGTACTTC. Amino acids: CASSYRLAYEQYF.

This chain uses TRBV20-1 with TRBJ2-4; a weak D match, TRBD1 (6 bases). V lost 0 bases, J lost 1 base, and 16 bases lay in between. Per the germline V gene, CDR1 is DFQATT and CDR2 is SNEGSKA (reference sequence). The CDR3 covers 17 residues. CDR3 residues: CSARDLQGNSAKNIQYF. The CDR3 region has the DNA TGCAGTGCTAGAGATCTCCAGGGGAACAGTGCCAAAAACATTCAGTACTTC.

This clonotype has more than one count but fewer than ten. V is TRBV29-1 and J is TRBJ2-2; 8 bases are a match to TRBD1. Germline trimming cut 0 bases from V and 4 bases from J; bases unmatched to any gene: 7. Germline V gene lookup returns CDR1 SQVTM and CDR2 ANQGSEA. The CDR3 length is 16 residues. In DNA, the CDR3 is TGCAGCGTTGAAGATGTCGGCAGGGGGCTCACCGGGGAGCTGTTTTTT. Its translation: CSVEDVGRGLTGELFF.

This clonotype has a count of ten or more. J is TRBJ2-5 and V is TRBV20-1; perhaps TRBD1 as D (6 bases). The CDR3 is 12 residues long. Looked up from germline, CDR1 is DFQATT and CDR2 is SNEGSKA (reference sequence). V lost 6 bases and J lost 2, with 10 bases in between. The CDR3 sequence is CSAHRVQETQYF. The CDR3 coding sequence is TGCAGTGCCCACAGGGTGCAAGAGACCCAGTACTTC.

This clonotype was counted at least ten times. Here the CDR3 DNA reads TGTGCCAGCAGCGTCCAGGGGGCCCGCTATGGCTACACCTTC. Translation: CASSVQGARYGYTF. The chain has TRBV5-6 and TRBJ1-2; the match to TRBD1 covers 8 bases. CDR3 length: 14 residues. The germline V gene encodes CDR1 SGHDT and CDR2 YYEEEE. V dropped 4 bases and J dropped 4; count of bases not matched to a gene: 6.

This clonotype has ten or more counts. This chain connects TRBV7-2 to TRBJ1-6; unclear D gene. Germline V gives CDR1 SGHTA, CDR2 FQGNSA. Trimming stripped 2 bases from V and 7 bases from J, with 6 bases between. The CDR3 is made up of 13 amino acids. CDR3 DNA: TGTGCCAGCAGCTTACGTGGGAATTCACCCCTCCACTTT. Residues: CASSLRGNSPLHF.

Only a few counts were recorded for this clonotype. This sequence joins TRBV7-3 and TRBJ2-1, with TRBD2 matching 11 bases. This CDR3 is built from 14 residues. The junction had 3 bases not matched to a gene; V was cut back by 6 bases and J by 5 bases. The V gene's germline CDR1 is SGHTA and CDR2 FQGTGA. This CDR3 is CASSSGLADNEQFF. In nucleotides, the CDR3 is TGTGCCAGCAGTTCGGGACTAGCGGACAATGAGCAGTTCTTC.

Concerning this clonotype itself: The junction departs from the called germline gene at one end, perhaps through a read error. The rearrangement links TRBV15 to TRBJ2-1; D unresolved. CDR1 is LNHNV, CDR2 YYDKDF, per germline (reference sequence). There are 15 residues in the CDR3. CDR3 coding DNA: TGTGCCACCAGCAGTGAAGGGCTGCCCTACAGTGAGCAGTTCTTC. Its translation: CATSSEGLPYSEQFF.

The chain links TRBV4-3 to TRBJ1-4, with D possibly TRBD1 on 5 matching bases. The CDR3 is 13 amino acids. The germline CDR1 and CDR2 sequences are LGHNA and YSLEER. V was cut by 0 bases and J by 7 bases, with 6 bases left in between. CDR3: CASSQERGEKLFF. CDR3 in DNA: TGCGCCAGCAGCCAAGAGAGGGGTGAAAAACTGTTTTTT.

This clonotype was found many times. V is TRBV28 and J is TRBJ1-5; D ambiguous. The length of the CDR3 is 12 residues. Germline lookup yields CDR1 MDHEN and CDR2 SYDVKM. V was cut by 5 bases and J by 4 bases, with 6 bases left in between. CDR3 sequence: CASSVKNQPQHF. The CDR3 region has the DNA TGTGCCAGCAGTGTAAAAAATCAGCCCCAGCATTTT.

This rearrangement joins TRBV11-2 to TRBJ2-7; possibly TRBD2 for D (5 bases). The CDR3 covers 15 residues. V was pared by 0 bases and J by 3 bases, with 12 bases between. Germline V CDR1 and CDR2: SGHAT, FQNNGV. CDR3 in DNA: TGTGCCAGCAGCTTAGAATCCCGGGGTTACTACGAGCAGTACTTC. Translating it yields CASSLESRGYYEQYF.

The chain uses TRBV7-2 and TRBJ2-3, with TRBD2 matching over 11 bases. There are 15 residues in the CDR3. The trim removed 2 bases at V and 4 bases at J, leaving 2 bases unmatched. The germline gives CDR1 SGHTA, CDR2 FQGNSA. DNA of the CDR3: TGTGCCAGCAGCTTAACTAGCGGGAGATCAGATACGCAGTATTTT. Amino acid sequence: CASSLTSGRSDTQYF.

The CDR3 region is CASSPRQLTYNEQFF. CDR3 DNA: TGTGCCAGCAGTCCAAGACAGCTTACTTACAATGAGCAGTTCTTC. The chain uses TRBV28 and TRBJ2-1, with D possibly TRBD1 on 5 matching bases. V shed 5 bases and J shed 4 bases, with 15 bases lying between them. The germline V gene has CDR1 MDHEN and CDR2 SYDVKM. The CDR3 length is 15 residues. The entire variable domain, with the rest obtained from reference TRBV28 and TRBJ2-1, is as follows: DVKVTQSSRYLVKRTGEKVFLECVQDMDHENMFWYRQDPGLGLRLIYFSYDVKMKEKGDIPEGYSVSREKKERFSLILESASTNQTSMYLCASSPRQLTYNEQFFGPGTRLTVL.

There are a few counts of this clonotype. The chain has TRBV15 and TRBJ2-7, with 10 bases aligning to TRBD2. This CDR3 comprises 15 residues. Looked up from germline, CDR1 is LNHNV and CDR2 is YYDKDF (reference sequence). The V gene end was trimmed by 0 bases and the J gene end by 6 bases; junction bases not matched to a gene: 5. CDR3: CATSRDLAGVAEQYF. CDR3 DNA: TGTGCCACCAGCAGAGATCTAGCGGGAGTGGCCGAGCAGTACTTC. Drawing the rest from reference TRBV15 and TRBJ2-7, the complete variable domain is DAMVIQNPRYQVTQFGKPVTLSCSQTLNHNVMYWYQQKSSQAPKLLFHYYDKDFNNEADTPDNFQSRRPNTSFCFLDIRSPGLGDTAMYLCATSRDLAGVAEQYFGPGTRLTVT.

This clonotype was picked up a small number of times. This rearrangement joins TRBV7-2 to TRBJ2-7; 10 positions match TRBD2. CDR1 is SGHTA, CDR2 FQGNSA, per germline. The J segment lost 7 bases and the V segment lost 3 bases, leaving 6 bases of the junction unmatched. The CDR3 totals 14 residues. The CDR3 loop is CASSFLAGAGEQYF. The DNA for the CDR3 is TGTGCCAGCAGCTTTCTAGCGGGAGCTGGTGAGCAGTACTTC.

The J gene is TRBJ2-1, the V gene TRBV20-1; TRBD2 matches 9 bases. Per germline, CDR1 DFQATT and CDR2 SNEGSKA (reference sequence). The CDR3 has 12 amino acids. V lost 5 bases, J lost 15 bases, and 11 bases stayed unmatched. In nucleotides, the CDR3 is TGCAGTGCTTCCCCAGCGGGAGGCTCCTCGTTCTTC. Translated: CSASPAGGSSFF.